Listed below are T cell receptor beta chains from one sample, sequenced in a study of spatial heterogeneity in lung cancer. Each CDR3 protein gets one entry after TCRdb re-called the 5' RACE reads with MiXCR. The profile shows fewer than 3,000 distinct CDR3 sequences, about 52% of them singletons. The source was lung tumor tissue, collected at surgery. All receptors derive from a male donor with early-stage non-small cell lung cancer. Both conserved end residues are trimmed from each CDR3. D genes are given only for firm matches. Clone size is shown for a subset of rows, as once, few, many or a class of expanded clone.

clone_size j_call d_call v_call cdr3_aa
NA TRBJ2-3 NA TRBV20-1 SARYTSTDTQY
few TRBJ2-7 TRBD2 TRBV18 ASSPTSGYVEQY
NA TRBJ2-1 TRBD2 TRBV9 ASSPLAASYNEQF
NA TRBJ2-2 TRBD1 TRBV6-1 ASSEAIGQGTGELF
NA TRBJ2-2 TRBD1 TRBV12-3/TRBV12-4 ASSLGTGGTGELF
NA TRBJ2-5 TRBD2 TRBV3-1 ASRLAGLQETQY
hyperexpanded TRBJ2-1 NA TRBV30 AWGTGPNEQF
few TRBJ2-5 TRBD1 TRBV29-1 SVDKGQGAGTQY
NA TRBJ2-3 NA TRBV20-1 SASLGAGTQY
NA TRBJ2-4 NA TRBV4-1 ASSQQELAKNIQY
few TRBJ2-2 TRBD2 TRBV4-2 ASSQDRERGDTGELF
NA TRBJ2-3 NA TRBV9 ASSVDGDSTDTQY
NA TRBJ2-3 TRBD2 TRBV5-1 ASIPRGSGGAADTQY
NA TRBJ2-1 NA TRBV7-2 ASSLAKSSEQF
NA TRBJ2-6 NA TRBV20-1 SAFGRISGANVLT
NA TRBJ1-6 NA TRBV7-6 ASSLTFAGPQNSPLH
few TRBJ2-5 TRBD2 TRBV4-1 ASSQEGEGLETQY
NA TRBJ2-7 NA TRBV2 ASSPLNLYEQY
few TRBJ2-3 NA TRBV11-2 ASSPLYGTDTQY
many TRBJ2-5 NA TRBV24-1 ATSDSREIQETQY
NA TRBJ2-7 TRBD1 TRBV20-1 SARDSVTGVIYEQY
few TRBJ2-3 TRBD2 TRBV7-9 ASSSDRLAGARDTQY
NA TRBJ2-5 TRBD1 TRBV3-1 ASTRQGVGQETQY
NA TRBJ2-3 NA TRBV19 ASSVGQRTDTQY
few TRBJ2-3 NA TRBV6-2/TRBV6-3 ASQSRGSGIKDTQY
hyperexpanded TRBJ2-1 NA TRBV10-2 ASSFQGWDNEQF
few TRBJ2-2 TRBD1 TRBV29-1 SVTGQGTGELF
NA TRBJ2-7 TRBD2 TRBV7-2 ASSLVAGPNYEQY
NA TRBJ2-3 TRBD2 TRBV7-2 ASSIEAGGRDTQY
NA TRBJ2-7 NA TRBV12-3/TRBV12-4 ASSLGFYEQY
few TRBJ2-3 TRBD2 TRBV4-3 ASSQETRGGAILDTQY
medium-sized TRBJ2-1 NA TRBV7-3 ASSSGVGLYNEQF
NA TRBJ2-7 TRBD1 TRBV5-6 ASSPVGTGANEQY
NA TRBJ2-1 TRBD1 TRBV7-2 ASSIDRDQQF
few TRBJ2-5 NA TRBV28 ASSFSYLETQY
NA TRBJ2-7 TRBD1 TRBV27 ASSTGGRYEQY
large TRBJ1-3 NA TRBV13 ASSARLDSGNTIY
once TRBJ2-7 TRBD1 TRBV4-1 ASSQGDRDPDEQY
few TRBJ2-5 TRBD2 TRBV29-1 SVKTSLGQETQY
NA TRBJ2-1 TRBD2 TRBV7-3 ASSPKATSGGSYNEQF
NA TRBJ2-7 NA TRBV2 ASSEALWGRGYEQY
large TRBJ1-1 NA TRBV7-8 ASSFGQMNTEAF
large TRBJ1-2 NA TRBV14 ASSQTAGGGDYGYT
few TRBJ2-7 TRBD1 TRBV18 ASSPPGQAPYEQY
once TRBJ2-3 TRBD2 TRBV11-1 ASSKGTSGGASDTQY
NA TRBJ2-7 NA TRBV18 ASSPTKDYEQY
NA TRBJ2-1 TRBD1 TRBV24-1 ATSDFLTGGRNEQF
NA TRBJ2-1 NA TRBV27 ASSSRGSYNEQF
NA TRBJ2-5 TRBD2 TRBV20-1 SARDGRGGAETQY
NA TRBJ2-7 NA TRBV20-1 SARDGDYEQY
NA TRBJ2-3 TRBD2 TRBV4-2 ASSRAASGGRTDTQY
NA TRBJ2-5 NA TRBV7-3 ASSLGSQETQY